The present entry profiles one TCR beta chain with its context. The data derive from a study of regulatory T cells in long-lasting Graves disease. Trimming took 7 bases from V and 0 from J; bases not matched to a gene: 13. CDR3 length equals 18 residues. Looked up from germline, CDR1 is LNHDA and CDR2 is SQIVND (reference sequence). The time point denotes: newly diagnosed GD, antithyroid drugs for less than 3 months. RNA isolated from PBMCs was used to make the TCR library. iRepertoire HTBI primers and Arm-PCR of CDR3 regions built TCR beta libraries. TCRdb re-derived calls from the multiplex PCR reads in MiXCR, one entry per CDR3 protein. The sample contains 420,000 or so distinct CDR3 sequences, about a sixth of which appear only once. These data also formed part of another study, on T cells in Graves' hyperthyroidism and ophthalmopathy.

The clonotype comes from a woman aged 18-29 years with Graves disease. Sample: peripheral blood mononuclear cells (PBMCs), taken at new diagnosis, from a patient treated with antithyroid drugs. The genes are TRBV19 and TRBJ2-2; TRBD2 agrees at 8 bases. The CDR3 DNA follows: TGTGCCAGTACCATTTTGCGAGGCGGGAGGACGAACACCGGGGAGCTGTTTTTT. Translation gives CASTILRGGRTNTGELFF.